This T cell receptor (beta chain) was identified in a study of cytomegalovirus exposure and HLA in healthy donors (dated by TCRdb to about 2017). Regarding the study in general: An earlier analysis of about 530 of the donors reported 276 Gb of sequence data and 117 million unique TCR beta sequences obtained from approximately 180 million T cells. An early release that covered roughly 600 HLA-typed donors contained approximately 300 gigabases of sequencing data and 85 million to 100 million unique TCR sequences. Among the roughly 390 genotyped donors, about 85% belonged to the genetic ancestry cluster associated with self-reported Caucasian donors. The aim of the study was to test whether cataloging public T cell receptors could identify signatures of past pathogen exposure. Using immunosequencing, the study profiled T cell repertoires from 550 to 750 subjects and related those repertoires to cytomegalovirus serostatus. In addition to the first cohort of roughly 700 subjects, a separate validation cohort of 120 different subjects was used. High-throughput TCR immunosequencing, statistical association of individual TCRs with disease status, and machine learning were combined to predict cytomegalovirus infection status. A later analysis re-analyzed previously published TCR beta repertoires from 500 to 700 donors and added high-resolution HLA genotyping to study TCR occurrence patterns. Rather than using new phenotypic data, the later analysis identified candidate immune exposures from TCR beta sequences and from how often those sequences occurred across donors. To decide whether each TCR beta V gene segment behaved as functional or pseudogenic, an earlier analysis of 587 of the donors relied on high-throughput TCR beta sequencing. Donor age, sex, ethnicity and CMV serostatus were compiled alongside the repertoire data. In a later genetic analysis, genome-wide SNP genotypes for about 60% of the 666 donors were used, and that subset was treated as a discovery cohort. Every discovery cohort repertoire had been produced on one sequencing platform. HLA typing covered class I and class II loci at four-digit resolution. The number of typed donors differed by locus: about 620-640 for A, B, C, DRB1 and DQB1; 522 for DQA1; around 580 for DPA1; and roughly 450 for DPB1. Because of strong linkage in the cohort, five DR-DQ haplotypes were treated as single units for association and clustering. On average, roughly 200,000 unique TCR beta nucleotide sequences were sequenced per donor among about 400 genotyped donors of the cohort, with roughly 18% of those sequences being non-productive.

Concerning this clone itself: The target of this receptor is not known. Base qualities are not at hand, and no much larger clone is one base apart.

What the authors observed across the whole study: Because counts were too low, about 15 rarely observed V segments, including chromosome 9 orphons, were left out of the earlier analysis of 587 of the donors. According to the authors, the approach could potentially be generalized to other disease states and immunological phenotypes. The cohort was sequenced for TCR beta chains only, and without alpha or paired-chain data the features that could be detected were limited. Most TCR sequences were seen in very few donors, while some public TCRs were found in many individuals. Immune exposure information for the cohort was limited to CMV serostatus. A later analysis associated about 18,000 TCR beta sequences with specific HLA alleles at a false discovery rate of 0.05. In a later analysis, several top co-occurrence clusters were reported to appear linked to parvovirus B19, influenza, CMV and Epstein-Barr virus. In a later genetic analysis, a missense DCLRE1C variant was associated with V-gene and J-gene trimming of TCR beta chains, and the association was replicated in an independent cohort. Strong co-occurrence of HLA alleles, especially DR and DQ, made assigning TCR associations to individual alleles difficult. In a later analysis, HLA-associated TCR beta chains were found to be more clonally expanded and to have lower generation probabilities than equally common non-associated chains. A further reported finding was that TCR beta sequences accurately predicted the HLA-A and HLA-B alleles for most subjects in the first cohort. In a later analysis, the rate of TCR association differed among HLA loci, with DRB1 alleles having the most associated TCRs and HLA-C alleles having the fewest. A total of 150 to 200 TCR beta chains were listed by the study as associated with cytomegalovirus. Sequencing depth was assumed to be roughly uniform across donors in the presence/absence analyses, though that assumption may not hold. Cytomegalovirus status was reported to be diagnosed by the classifier with high specificity and sensitivity in both the original and validation cohorts. HLA typing was unavailable for some donors at each locus, so association tests used only the typed subset. Broadly in line with IMGT annotations, most TCR beta V segments showed up in productive rearrangements about 87% or about 30% of the time in an earlier analysis of several hundred of the donors. In a later genetic analysis, fewer N-insertions in productive TCRs were reported among donors in an Asian-associated ancestry cluster than the roughly 700-donor mean. Most CMV-associated TCR beta chains appeared to be HLA-restricted in a later analysis, and the HLA associations seemed to be driven largely by CMV exposure. Three of the identified cytomegalovirus-associated TCR beta chains were confirmed in vitro to be specific for cytomegalovirus antigens. Some IMGT-functional V segments, including TRBV6-2 and TRBV6-3, could not be distinguished by the 87-base-pair reads and were therefore excluded. A cluster of highly shared sequence variants was judged likely to be a technical artifact of the sequencing pipeline. Correlated functional status among segregating V segments might reflect linkage disequilibrium, but an unknown experimental factor could not be ruled out.

Libraries came from the immunoSEQ multiplex PCR assay. For the multiplex PCR, a mixture combining 60 forward primers for TCR Vbeta segments and 13 reverse primers for TCR Jbeta segments was used. The CDR3 region of rearranged TCR beta genes was amplified from genomic DNA by a multiplex PCR assay. Amplified TCR beta libraries were sequenced as 87-base-pair reads on the Illumina HiSeq System. Per the authors' processing: A later analysis counted around 72 million unique TCR beta chains across the 550 to 750 repertoires, and 9.5 million to 11 million of these chains were shared by at least two donors. Raw reads were error-corrected and collapsed into unique sequences with a nearest-neighbor algorithm that merged closely related sequences to remove PCR and sequencing errors. CDR3 sequences were aligned to IMGT reference sequences to assign V, D and J gene segments. For a sequence to be retained, a match of at least six nucleotides to both a V gene segment and a J gene segment was required. A rearrangement was called productive if the CDR3 had no stop codons and remained in frame with V and J, and every other rearrangement was called non-productive. CDR3 was defined according to IMGT convention as the region running from the second conserved V-encoded cysteine to the conserved J-encoded phenylalanine. Sequences without an unambiguous match to a single V gene segment were excluded from the earlier analysis of 587 of the donors. An earlier analysis of around 600 of the donors classified V segments as functional when productive rearrangements were above 56.7% and as segregating when the standard deviation between donors was above 5%. A statistical classification framework was built to diagnose cytomegalovirus status from the catalog of TCR beta chain sequences. A later analysis assigned V and J genes by comparing TCR nucleotide sequences with IMGT/GENE-DB human TR gene sequences. The TCRdist pipeline was used in a later analysis to assign CDR3 sequences and most-parsimonious VDJ recombination scenarios. In a later analysis, each TCR beta chain was defined by its CDR3 amino acid sequence together with its V-gene family, and reads lacking a unique V-gene family were excluded. A later analysis removed roughly 590 highly shared, low-generation-probability nucleotide sequences to deal with suspected cross-contamination and a sequencing artifact. A later analysis calculated a clonal expansion index for each public chain from normalized within-repertoire ranks of inferred template counts. In a later analysis, generation probabilities were computed with a VDJ recombination model fitted to out-of-frame rearrangements, and the resulting probabilities were checked against IGoR. In a later analysis, TCR-TCR, TCR-HLA and TCR-CMV co-occurrence was scored with hypergeometric tests, and a repertoire-size bias correction was applied to TCR pairs. In a later analysis, false discovery rates were estimated by permuting HLA or CMV assignments 20 times. A later analysis grouped co-occurring TCRs with DBSCAN, adding TCRdist sequence similarity when clustering within HLA-allele-positive subsets. For co-occurrence clustering, repertoires with fewer than 30,000 or more than 120,000 public chains were excluded, along with a handful of repertoires with anomalous nucleotide sharing. Here the immuneACCESS table is served through TCRdb, limited to in-frame sequences with V and J called. Missing clones are a known gap in these copies; in checked studies unresolved V genes cover under half, and the rest lacks a known reason. Clone size and the V and J calls come from that table; the DNA yielded D and trimming. Across this sample there are about 150,000 clones, with 84% seen only once. Together, the top ten hold about 2.5% of the sample.

CDR1 and CDR2 are read off the germline V gene as SGHRS and YFSETQ. V loses 4 bases at its end and J loses 7 bases; junction bases beyond the gene matches: 10. Taken from cysteine to phenylalanine, the CDR3 has 15 residues. Only the CDR3 part of the read is kept: 45 bases, read in frame from the first base. The cohort was made up of several hundred healthy bone marrow donors. At the time of sampling, all cohort members were nominally healthy, though unrecorded immune exposures were likely present. The donor tested CMV seronegative and was one of the 352 seronegative cohort members. A peripheral blood sample was provided by each donor, and peripheral blood mononuclear cells were used for TCR beta sequencing. The Qiagen DNeasy Blood Extraction Kit was used to extract genomic DNA from the blood cell samples.

The source material was PBMCs. The chain joins TRBV5-1 to TRBJ2-3, and 9 bases in between align with TRBD2. The receptor was isolated from a boy aged 2 to 10 in good health and CMV-seronegative. The CDR3: CASSENLAGAHTQYF. Here is the DNA: TGCGCCAGCAGCGAAAATTTAGCGGGAGCACATACGCAGTATTTT.